These T cell receptor beta chains were read from a single sample in a study of blood T cells in healthy people across ages. Using its own MiXCR run on the 5' RACE reads, TCRdb lists one record per CDR3 protein. The sample holds hundreds of thousands of distinct CDR3 sequences, roughly 52% seen once. The material sequenced was blood. These receptors all come from a man aged 25-45 years in good health. Each CDR3 is given with its conserved first and last residue. D genes are given only for firm matches.

TRBV2	-	TRBJ2-4	CASSRTVLAKNIQYF
TRBV7-2	-	TRBJ1-1	CASSLAQGTRLNTEAFF
TRBV7-2	-	TRBJ2-7	CASSLIGWEHDEQYF
TRBV20-1	-	TRBJ2-3	CSARPALKDTQYF
TRBV28	-	TRBJ2-5	CASSYRGPREETQYF
TRBV29-1	-	TRBJ1-6	CSVSIGFNSPLHF
TRBV13	-	TRBJ1-1	CASRKGLKDTEAFF
TRBV28	-	TRBJ1-2	CASSLHSYGYTF
TRBV5-1	-	TRBJ2-1	CASSLAAGVGNNKQFF
TRBV12-3/TRBV12-4	-	TRBJ2-3	CASSFHTGTTDTQYF
TRBV7-2	-	TRBJ2-4	CASSLARQMNIQYF
TRBV12-3/TRBV12-4	-	TRBJ1-2	CASSFERGYTF
TRBV4-3	TRBD2	TRBJ2-2	CASSQDGGSTGELFF
TRBV2	-	TRBJ1-2	CASSEIANYGYTF
TRBV12-3/TRBV12-4	TRBD1	TRBJ2-7	CASSLAGAGGSYEQYF
TRBV12-3/TRBV12-4	TRBD1	TRBJ2-7	CASSSVAGGSYEQYF
TRBV20-1	-	TRBJ2-3	CSAEVGSQYF
TRBV7-2	TRBD2	TRBJ2-3	CASSPPGLAGADTQYF
TRBV6-1	-	TRBJ2-7	CASSEFGRVYEQYF
TRBV2	-	TRBJ1-1	CASSEVGTALNTEAFF
TRBV29-1	-	TRBJ2-3	CSVKYQGTDTQYF
TRBV4-3	-	TRBJ1-2	CASSQDLGFGGYTF
TRBV27	TRBD1	TRBJ1-6	CASSFSGQGSYNSPLHF
TRBV27	-	TRBJ1-2	CASSLYGGNYGYTF
TRBV7-2	-	TRBJ1-2	CASSFISGEPYGYTF
TRBV6-1	-	TRBJ2-5	CASRGDQETQYF
TRBV4-3	-	TRBJ2-7	CASSQVTGTQDEQYF
TRBV5-1	-	TRBJ2-1	CASSLLTPEQFF
TRBV4-1	TRBD1	TRBJ1-2	CASSLLRDSLRGYTF
TRBV3-1	-	TRBJ1-6	CASSQLGRGLDSPLHF
TRBV3-1	TRBD1	TRBJ2-1	CASSRRGTGTYNEQFF
TRBV6-2/TRBV6-3	-	TRBJ2-5	CASSFAGTETQYF
TRBV5-1	-	TRBJ2-5	CASREQQGQETQYF
TRBV9	-	TRBJ2-3	CASSARDTGGTQYF
TRBV24-1	-	TRBJ1-2	CATGAGTQANYGYTF
TRBV30	-	TRBJ2-5	CAWSPGETQYF
TRBV7-8	-	TRBJ2-3	CTSTPGTDTQYF
TRBV7-9	-	TRBJ1-2	CASTLEGIDGYTF
TRBV7-2	TRBD2	TRBJ2-1	CASSLVYLRGGRNEQFF
TRBV7-9	-	TRBJ2-3	CASTLLAAKGADTQYF
TRBV27	-	TRBJ1-2	CASKLGPPYGYTF
TRBV7-3	-	TRBJ2-1	CASSLVGPGPSSYNEQFF
TRBV7-2	TRBD2	TRBJ2-7	CASSLVPAAGGSPYEQYF
TRBV21-1	-	TRBJ1-5	CASSKHLVPGDYNQPQHF
TRBV7-8	-	TRBJ1-5	CASSFSTDPARPKPQHF
TRBV7-9	TRBD2	TRBJ2-3	CASSLALAASTDTQYF
TRBV30	-	TRBJ2-1	CAWRMRGWDEQFF
TRBV6-2/TRBV6-3	-	TRBJ2-5	CASSYSRSSGQETQYF
TRBV20-1	TRBD2	TRBJ2-7	CSARHRLAGHEQYF
TRBV4-2	-	TRBJ1-5	CASSQTPSQPQHF
TRBV14	-	TRBJ2-3	CASSRVGAADTQYF
TRBV3-1	-	TRBJ2-1	CASSRTGLGYNEQFF
TRBV11-2	-	TRBJ2-4	CASSLVSQQNIQYF
TRBV6-4	TRBD2	TRBJ2-4	CASSETSGGAKNIQYF
TRBV6-5	-	TRBJ2-7	CASSYAWTAYEQYF
TRBV7-9	-	TRBJ2-3	CASSLARQNYKDTQYF